The 21 T cell receptor beta chains given below trace back to one sample, sequenced in a study of blood T cell repertoires in COVID-19. Clones were sequenced by immunoSEQ multiplex PCR, and TCRdb holds only the in-frame ones, with some missing. The repertoire includes tens of thousands of clones, approximately 89% of them detected once, and more than 10% sits in the top ten. Specimen: peripheral blood. The receptors shown here come from a man aged 65 to 85 with active or convalescent COVID-19.

The chain carries TRBV23-1 and TRBJ1-2, with 8 bases that match TRBD1. TRBV23-1 is noted as an ORF with a role that remains uncertain. The CDR3 loop spans 15 amino acids. Trimming removed 4 bases from V and 6 bases from J; junction bases left unmatched: 10. Written as DNA, the CDR3 is TGCGCCAGCAGTCCCCCGCCCCGACAGGGGCATGGCTACACCTTC. Translated: CASSPPPRQGHGYTF.

V gene TRBV28 combines with J gene TRBJ1-2; TRBD1 is a possible D gene (5 bases). This CDR3 region has 14 residues. Between the trimmed V and J ends, which lost 6 bases and 4 bases, there was a span of 15 bases. Germline CDR1 is MDHEN and CDR2 is SYDVKM. CDR3 region: CASSDAGGSYGYTF. CDR3 in DNA: TGTGCCAGCAGCGACGCGGGGGGTAGCTATGGCTACACCTTC.

The chain couples TRBV5-1 to TRBJ1-4; D uncertain. V lost 3 bases to trimming and J lost 4 bases, with 13 bases between them. In germline, CDR1 is SGHRS, CDR2 YFSETQ. This CDR3 has 15 residues. DNA of the CDR3: TGCGCCAGCAGCTATAGTTCGGCGGGTAATGAAAAACTGTTTTTT. This gives the protein CASSYSSAGNEKLFF.

The table lists this clone with a count of one. The V gene is TRBV6-5, the J gene TRBJ1-1; unclear D gene. The V gene's germline CDR1 is MNHEY and CDR2 SVGAGI. V shed 0 bases and J shed 0 bases, with 8 bases lying between them. This CDR3 spans 15 amino acids. CDR3 in DNA: TGTGCCAGCAGTTACTCTGGCGGTATGAACACTGAAGCTTTCTTT. Translating gives CASSYSGGMNTEAFF.

V is TRBV6-1 and J is TRBJ2-7; no clear D gene. Looked up from germline, CDR1 is MNHNS and CDR2 is SASEGT. The CDR3 is 13 residues long. The ends were cut back, 3 bases at V and 1 base at J, with 7 bases in the middle. Here the CDR3 reads CASSDGRSYEQYF. The CDR3 DNA follows: TGTGCCAGCAGTGACGGCAGGTCCTACGAGCAGTACTTC.

The CDR3 reads CATSDTKSGGANTQYF. For the CDR3, the DNA is TGTGCCACCAGTGATACCAAAAGCGGGGGGGCGAATACGCAGTATTTT. The chain recombines TRBV24-1 with TRBJ2-3, with 10 bases matching TRBD2. J was trimmed by 7 bases and V by 3 bases; bases with no gene match: 9. Germline CDR1 is KGHDR and CDR2 is SFDVKD. This CDR3 is 16 amino acids long.

This clone was counted a single time. The rearrangement links TRBV6-1 to TRBJ1-3; 8 positions match TRBD1. V was clipped by 1 base and J by 4 bases; unmatched bases: 15. Germline V gene lookup returns CDR1 MNHNS and CDR2 SASEGT. This CDR3 is built from 19 residues. The CDR3 sequence is CASSEGAAWTGLWGNTIYF. The CDR3 DNA sequence: TGTGCCAGCAGTGAAGGGGCGGCGTGGACAGGGCTTTGGGGAAACACCATATATTTT.

The chain employs TRBV27 and TRBJ1-6, with D perhaps matching TRBD1 (5 bases). Trimming took 5 bases from V and 8 from J, leaving 7 bases between them. Germline CDR1 and CDR2: MNHEY and SMNVEV (reference sequence). The CDR3 loop spans 12 amino acids. The CDR3, as DNA: TGTGCCAGCAGTATCAGGGATTCACCCCTCCACTTT. Translation: CASSIRDSPLHF.

This sequence joins TRBV11-2 and TRBJ1-4; no firm D call. CDR1 and CDR2 (germline): SGHAT, FQNNGV. This CDR3 is 16 amino acids long. Trimming shortened V by 5 bases and J by 7 bases, and 20 bases separated the two germline ends. CDR3 amino acids: CASSPDRAGSREKLFF. The DNA of the CDR3 is TGTGCCAGCAGCCCAGATCGGGCGGGATCGCGTGAAAAACTGTTTTTT.

The chain joins TRBV7-9 to TRBJ1-5; D uncertain. This CDR3 is 12 amino acids long. Germline CDR1 and CDR2: SEHNR and FQNEAQ (reference sequence). V gave up 2 bases and J gave up 6 bases, with 5 bases separating them. DNA for the CDR3: TGTGCCAGCAGCTTATCGGTTCAGCCCCAGCATTTT. Its protein is CASSLSVQPQHF.

J is TRBJ2-7 and V is TRBV6-1; D gene ambiguous. Germline loops: CDR1 MNHNS, CDR2 SASEGT. The CDR3 length is 13 residues. Trimming took 1 base from V and 4 from J, leaving 8 bases between them. CDR3 DNA: TGTGCCAGCAGTGAAGTCCTAAAATACGAGCAGTACTTC. This codes for CASSEVLKYEQYF.

This clone was detected once. CDR3 DNA sequence: TGTGCCTGGAGAAAAACAGGGAGCTCCTACAATGAGCAGTTCTTC. This gives the protein CAWRKTGSSYNEQFF. The chain is built from TRBV30 and TRBJ2-1; D may be TRBD1 (6 bases). The germline V gene encodes CDR1 GTSNPN and CDR2 SVGIG (reference sequence). This CDR3 region has 15 residues. Trimming cost V 3 bases and J 0 bases, with 12 bases left between them.

V and J are TRBV5-6 and TRBJ2-7; the match to TRBD1 covers 10 bases. In germline, CDR1 is SGHDT, CDR2 YYEEEE. The length of the CDR3 is 16 residues. V lost 4 bases, J lost 2 bases, and 9 bases stayed unmatched. Here the CDR3 reads CASSLAPGQGTYEQYF. The DNA of the CDR3 is TGTGCCAGCAGCCTTGCTCCGGGACAGGGGACCTACGAGCAGTACTTC.

The chain is built from TRBV11-2 and TRBJ1-1; D unresolved. The CDR3 is made up of 18 amino acids. The germline V gene has CDR1 SGHAT and CDR2 FQNNGV. Trimming stripped 0 bases from V and 4 bases from J, with 21 bases between. The CDR3 is CASSLDSYRPVLGTEAFF. DNA for the CDR3: TGTGCCAGCAGCTTAGATAGTTATAGGCCAGTACTAGGCACTGAAGCTTTCTTT.

This clone has just one count. The V call is TRBV25-1, the J call TRBJ1-4; no clear D gene. V lost 8 bases, J lost 7 bases, and 11 bases lay in between. Germline values: CDR1 MGHDK, CDR2 SYGVNS. The CDR3 sequence is 12 residues long. CDR3 amino acids: CASGRRGEKLFF. Written as DNA, the CDR3 is TGTGCCAGCGGTAGGCGAGGTGAAAAACTGTTTTTT.

This clone was counted only a few times. The J gene is TRBJ2-1, the V gene TRBV18; TRBD2 matches 9 bases. The length of the CDR3 is 15 residues. J was trimmed by 5 bases and V by 4 bases; bases with no gene match: 6. Germline CDR1 is KGHSH and CDR2 is LQKENI. The CDR3 region has the DNA TGTGCCAGCTCACTGGCTAGCGGGGAAAACAATGAGCAGTTCTTC. It translates to CASSLASGENNEQFF.

The chain carries TRBV19 and TRBJ1-2; D might be TRBD1 (5 bases). Between the trimmed V and J ends, which lost 3 bases and 8 bases, there was a span of 19 bases. This CDR3 comprises 15 residues. From germline, CDR1 is LNHDA and CDR2 SQIVND (reference sequence). The CDR3 DNA reads as TGTGCCAGTAGTATCATGCCGGGGGACGGGCAAGGCTACACCTTC. It codes for CASSIMPGDGQGYTF.

The chain has TRBV10-3 and TRBJ1-1; D gene unclear. The CDR3 sequence is 12 residues long. V lost 2 bases and J lost 3, with 4 bases in between. Germline values: CDR1 ENHRY, CDR2 SYGVKD. The CDR3 here is CAISEAHTEAFF. The CDR3 DNA reads as TGTGCCATCAGTGAGGCGCACACTGAAGCTTTCTTT.

In this sample, this clone turned up once. The chain carries TRBV5-1 and TRBJ2-3; no definite D call. The V gene's germline CDR1 is SGHRS and CDR2 YFSETQ. This CDR3 spans 14 amino acids. Trimming shortened V by 2 bases and J by 0 bases, and 7 bases separated the two germline ends. CDR3 protein: CASSFSSSTDTQYF. The CDR3 DNA reads TGCGCCAGCAGCTTTTCGAGTAGCACAGATACGCAGTATTTT.

The chain links TRBV5-1 to TRBJ2-7, with 11 positions matching TRBD1. The V and J ends lost 4 bases and 4 bases, in that order; junction bases with no gene match: 4. Germline CDR1 is SGHRS and CDR2 is YFSETQ. The CDR3 loop spans 14 amino acids. CDR3 amino acids: CASSRGQGEYEQYF. The CDR3 DNA reads as TGCGCCAGCAGCCGGGGACAGGGGGAATACGAGCAGTACTTC. The full variable domain, with the rest looked up from reference TRBV5-1 and TRBJ2-7, is KAGVTQTPRYLIKTRGQQVTLSCSPISGHRSVSWYQQTPGQGLQFLFEYFSETQRNKGNFPGRFSGRQFSNSRSEMNVSTLELGDSALYLCASSRGQGEYEQYFGPGTRLTVT.

CDR3 coding DNA: TGCGCCAGCAGCTTAACGACAGGGGGGTACGCTGAAGCTTTCTTT. Its protein product is CASSLTTGGYAEAFF. The chain employs TRBV5-1 and TRBJ1-1; 9 positions agree with TRBD1. V lost 2 bases to trimming and J lost 6 bases; unmatched junction nucleotides: 8. This CDR3 contains 15 residues. Germline V gives CDR1 SGHRS, CDR2 YFSETQ.